Following are 27 T cell receptor beta chains from one sample sequenced in a study of blood T cell repertoires in COVID-19. Here immunoSEQ multiplex PCR was the method, and the copy in TCRdb shows in-frame clones only, minus some. Of hundreds of thousands of clones in the sample, 83% were seen once. The material sequenced was peripheral blood. The receptors were gathered from a woman in her forties or fifties with acute or convalescent COVID-19.

The chain uses TRBV7-2 and TRBJ2-7; D possibly corresponds to TRBD1 (5 bases). V was clipped by 5 bases and J by 5 bases, with 13 bases between them. The CDR3 runs to 13 residues. The V gene's germline CDR1 is SGHTA and CDR2 FQGNSA. The CDR3 region is CASSRWTPNEQYF. CDR3 bases: TGTGCCAGCAGCCGCTGGACACCAAACGAGCAGTACTTC.

The V call is TRBV30, the J call TRBJ2-5; D not resolved. Germline V gene sequence: CDR1 GTSNPN, CDR2 SVGIG (reference sequence). V lost 3 bases to trimming and J lost 0 bases, with 5 bases between them. The CDR3 covers 12 residues. The CDR3 spells CAWSPDQETQYF. CDR3 sequence (DNA): TGTGCCTGGAGCCCGGACCAAGAGACCCAGTACTTC.

The chain joins TRBV29-1 to TRBJ1-2, with TRBD1 matching over 7 bases. The V segment lost 0 bases and the J segment 0 bases; nucleotides outside the gene matches: 7. CDR1 and CDR2 from the germline V gene are SQVTM and ANQGSEA. The CDR3 loop spans 16 amino acids. The CDR3 DNA follows: TGCAGCGTTGAAGAGCCCTGGACAGGATCTAACTATGGCTACACCTTC. Translated: CSVEEPWTGSNYGYTF.

The chain couples TRBV5-3 to TRBJ1-2; D is undetermined. TRBV5-3 belongs to the ORF category, with a function that is uncertain. V dropped 4 bases and J dropped 1 base, with 17 bases sitting between them. This CDR3 has 16 amino acids. The CDR3 spells CARSRRWGGDNYGYTF. The CDR3 nucleotides are TGTGCCAGAAGCAGGAGGTGGGGTGGGGATAACTATGGCTACACCTTC.

This chain connects TRBV4-1 to TRBJ1-2, with a possible D match to TRBD1 (6 bases). The length of the CDR3 is 13 residues. The V end lost 4 bases, the J end lost 8 bases, and 14 bases lay between the germline ends. CDR1 MGHRA and CDR2 YSYEKL come from the germline V gene. CDR3 sequence: CASSLGAGDGYTF. CDR3 nucleotide sequence: TGCGCCAGCAGCCTCGGGGCAGGGGACGGCTACACCTTC.

This chain connects TRBV19 to TRBJ1-1; no clear D. V was shortened by 1 base and J by 1 base, with 10 bases between the two germline ends. Germline V gives CDR1 LNHDA, CDR2 SQIVND (reference sequence). The CDR3 is made up of 15 amino acids. CDR3 sequence reads: CASSIGGLGNTEAFF. The CDR3 bases are TGTGCCAGTAGTATAGGAGGGTTGGGGAACACTGAAGCTTTCTTT.

This chain uses TRBV15 with TRBJ2-7, with TRBD2 as a possible D gene (6 bases). The CDR3 runs to 15 residues. Germline V lookup: CDR1 LNHNV, CDR2 YYDKDF (reference sequence). Trimming removed 6 bases from V and 3 bases from J, with 18 bases in between. CDR3 in amino acids: CATSPIAGGSYEQYF. CDR3 sequence (DNA): TGTGCCACCAGTCCGATAGCCGGGGGAAGCTACGAGCAGTACTTC.

This rearrangement joins TRBV28 to TRBJ2-1, with TRBD2 identical over 13 bases. Germline V gene sequence: CDR1 MDHEN, CDR2 SYDVKM. The ends lost 4 bases at V and 6 bases at J; junction bases unmatched: 6. This CDR3 comprises 16 residues. As DNA, the CDR3 is TGTGCCAGCAGTTCCACTAGCGGGAGGGCCTTCAATGAGCAGTTCTTC. Translating it yields CASSSTSGRAFNEQFF.

The chain is built from TRBV3-1 (or the pseudogene TRBV3-2) and TRBJ2-2; 7 bases line up with TRBD2. The length of the CDR3 is 16 residues. The V gene's germline CDR1 is LGHDT and CDR2 YNNKEL (reference sequence). Trimming removed 4 bases from V and 5 bases from J; junction bases left unmatched: 10. CDR3 coding DNA: TGTGCCAGCAGCCCCTACGCGGGAGTGTGGACCGGGGAGCTGTTTTTT. It specifies CASSPYAGVWTGELFF.

CDR3: CASSPGTSGSLNEQFF. CDR3 DNA: TGTGCCAGCAGCCCGGGGACTAGCGGGAGCCTGAATGAGCAGTTCTTC. The V and J genes are TRBV7-2 and TRBJ2-1; 14 bases match TRBD2. Germline V gene data show CDR1 as SGHTA and CDR2 as FQGNSA. CDR3 length: 16 amino acids. J lost 7 bases, V lost 5 bases, and 7 bases had no gene match. Looking up the rest from reference TRBV7-2 and TRBJ2-1 gives the full variable domain: GAGVSQSPSNKVTEKGKDVELRCDPISGHTALYWYRQSLGQGLEFLIYFQGNSAPDKSGLPSDRFSAERTGGSVSTLTIQRTQQEDSAVYLCASSPGTSGSLNEQFFGPGTRLTVL.

The rearrangement links TRBV2 to TRBJ2-2, with TRBD2 as a possible D gene (6 bases). From germline, CDR1 is SNHLY and CDR2 FYNNEI. The CDR3 totals 15 residues. Trimming cost V 11 bases and J 0 bases, with 16 bases left between them. The CDR3, as DNA: TGTGCCTTAATTCGGGAGACAGCGAACACCGGGGAGCTGTTTTTT. This encodes CALIRETANTGELFF.

This sequence joins TRBV3-1 (or the pseudogene TRBV3-2) and TRBJ1-2; 8 bases are shared with TRBD1. Germline CDR1 and CDR2: LGHDT and YNNKEL (reference sequence). The CDR3 sequence is 16 residues long. The junction had 10 bases not matched to a gene; V was cut back by 0 bases and J by 7 bases. CDR3 amino acids: CASSQDGPRTGFGYTF. The DNA for the CDR3 is TGTGCCAGCAGCCAAGACGGGCCGAGGACAGGGTTTGGCTACACCTTC.

V gene TRBV3-1 (or the pseudogene TRBV3-2) combines with J gene TRBJ2-7, with a tentative D call TRBD2 (7 bases). V was pared by 8 bases and J by 6 bases, with 20 bases between. Germline CDR1 LGHDT, CDR2 YNNKEL (reference sequence). This CDR3 region has 14 residues. DNA of the CDR3: TGTGCCAGCCGCCCCGCCGTCCGGGGGGCCGAGCAGTACTTC. It is translated as CASRPAVRGAEQYF.

A few counts support this clone. This chain joins TRBV6-5 and TRBJ2-1; 12 bases are a match to TRBD2. V dropped 7 bases and J dropped 3; count of bases not matched to a gene: 4. CDR3 size: 15 residues. Germline CDR1 is MNHEY and CDR2 is SVGAGI. The CDR3 nucleotides are TGTGCCAGCATTCCGACTAGCGGGGGCTACAATGAGCAGTTCTTC. It specifies CASIPTSGGYNEQFF.

The chain combines TRBV6-1 with TRBJ2-3, with TRBD2 identical over 12 bases. This CDR3 region has 17 residues. Germline V gene lookup returns CDR1 MNHNS and CDR2 SASEGT. V dropped 4 bases and J dropped 5; count of bases not matched to a gene: 10. CDR3: CASSVGWTSGTKDTQYF. CDR3 coding DNA: TGTGCCAGCAGTGTGGGGTGGACTAGCGGGACGAAAGATACGCAGTATTTT.

Here the CDR3 reads CASSYRGELFF. The CDR3 coding sequence is TGTGCCAGCAGTTACCGGGGGGAGCTGTTTTTT. The V call is TRBV6-2 or TRBV6-3, the J call TRBJ2-2, with D unresolved. The CDR3 is 11 residues long. Germline V gene sequence: CDR1 MNHEY, CDR2 SVGEGT. V gave up 2 bases and J gave up 8 bases, with 3 bases separating them.

This chain connects TRBV4-1 to TRBJ2-1; maybe TRBD1 (6 bases). V lost 0 bases, J lost 0 bases, and 15 bases lay in between. CDR3 length equals 18 residues. Looked up from germline, CDR1 is MGHRA and CDR2 is YSYEKL. CDR3 bases: TGCGCCAGCAGCCAAGATCCCGCAGGGGCAAGCTCCTACAATGAGCAGTTCTTC. This sequence encodes CASSQDPAGASSYNEQFF.

This chain uses TRBV7-2 with TRBJ1-1, with TRBD1 matching 7 bases. This CDR3 has 14 amino acids. Germline V gene data show CDR1 as SGHTA and CDR2 as FQGNSA. Trimming removed 5 bases from V and 4 bases from J; junction bases left unmatched: 7. The CDR3 spells CASSPNAGGTEAFF. The CDR3 nucleotides are TGTGCCAGCAGCCCCAACGCAGGGGGCACTGAAGCTTTCTTT.

The J gene is TRBJ2-7, the V gene TRBV6-6, with D perhaps being TRBD1 or TRBD2 (7 bases each). The length of the CDR3 is 14 residues. Trimming pared 10 bases from V and 1 base from J, leaving 17 bases between. Germline V CDR1 and CDR2: MNHNY, SVGAGI (reference sequence). This chain's CDR3 is CATRGTTSSYEQYF. As DNA, the CDR3 is TGTGCCACCAGGGGGACTACTTCTTCCTACGAGCAGTACTTC.

The chain is built from TRBV28 and TRBJ1-1; no definite D call. Germline V CDR1 and CDR2: MDHEN, SYDVKM. Trimming cost V 1 base and J 7 bases, with 7 bases left between them. The CDR3 is 12 residues long. This CDR3 is CASSLYRSEAFF. Written as DNA, the CDR3 is TGTGCCAGCAGTTTATACCGGAGTGAAGCTTTCTTT.

The chain couples TRBV2 to TRBJ1-5, with 7 bases fitting TRBD1. CDR1 and CDR2 (germline): SNHLY, FYNNEI. The CDR3 is made up of 15 amino acids. J lost 4 bases, V lost 6 bases, and 9 bases had no gene match. CDR3 nucleotide sequence: TGTGCCAGCAGGAGACAGGGATCGGGGAATCAGCCCCAGCATTTT. It encodes CASRRQGSGNQPQHF.

The chain has TRBV3-1 (or the pseudogene TRBV3-2) and TRBJ2-1; 10 bases map to TRBD2. The germline V gene encodes CDR1 LGHDT and CDR2 YNNKEL (reference sequence). V shed 8 bases, J shed 9 bases, and the junction held 10 bases outside the gene matches. This CDR3 comprises 14 residues. The CDR3: CASALAGSHGEQFF. DNA for the CDR3: TGTGCCAGCGCACTAGCGGGAAGTCACGGTGAGCAGTTCTTC.

This clone was observed at least ten times. The rearrangement uses TRBV9 and TRBJ1-2; 7 bases are a match to TRBD1. CDR1 is SGDLS and CDR2 is YYNGEE in the germline V gene. J lost 5 bases, V lost 3 bases, and 16 bases had no gene match. The CDR3 has 17 amino acids. The CDR3 sequence: CASSDFPTGTDFYGYTF. The CDR3 bases are TGTGCCAGCAGCGATTTCCCAACCGGGACAGACTTTTATGGCTACACCTTC.

This clone was found many times. The V gene is TRBV28, the J gene TRBJ1-5; D may be TRBD1 (5 bases). Germline V CDR1 and CDR2: MDHEN, SYDVKM. CDR3 length: 16 residues. The V end was cut by 6 bases, the J end by 6 bases, with 21 bases between. For the CDR3, the DNA is TGTGCCAGCAGACCCTCCCAGGAGGGGAAGGGTCAGCCCCAGCATTTT. It translates to CASRPSQEGKGQPQHF.

The chain recombines TRBV19 with TRBJ2-7; 9 bases agree with TRBD2. J was trimmed by 0 bases and V by 1 base; bases with no gene match: 16. The V gene's germline CDR1 is LNHDA and CDR2 SQIVND (reference sequence). The CDR3 has 20 amino acids. In DNA, the CDR3 is TGTGCCAGTAGTATAGGTCCGGCATCGACCTCTAGCGGGATCTCCTACGAGCAGTACTTC. Translating it yields CASSIGPASTSSGISYEQYF. Filled out from reference TRBV19 and TRBJ2-7, the complete variable domain reads DGGITQSPKYLFRKEGQNVTLSCEQNLNHDAMYWYRQDPGQGLRLIYYSQIVNDFQKGDIAEGYSVSREKKESFPLTVTSAQKNPTAFYLCASSIGPASTSSGISYEQYFGPGTRLTVT.

This rearrangement joins TRBV2 to TRBJ2-4, with 9 bases fitting TRBD1. In germline, CDR1 is SNHLY, CDR2 FYNNEI. This CDR3 region has 14 residues. J lost 6 bases, V lost 6 bases, and 6 bases had no gene match. In DNA form, the CDR3 reads TGTGCCAGCAGCCCACAGGGGGCGGGAAACATTCAGTACTTC. Translating gives CASSPQGAGNIQYF.

The rearrangement joins TRBV11-3 to TRBJ2-7, with a weak D call TRBD2 (6 bases). Trimming stripped 4 bases from V and 5 bases from J, with 12 bases between. This CDR3 contains 13 residues. CDR1 is SGHNT, CDR2 YENEEA, per germline. The CDR3 coding sequence is TGTGCCAGCAGCTCGGGACTTACCCACGAGCAGTACTTC. This translates into CASSSGLTHEQYF.